These T cell receptor beta chains were read from a single sample in a study of blood T cells in healthy people across ages. TCRdb independently ran MiXCR on the 5' RACE reads; one entry per CDR3 protein. The table shows over 950,000 distinct CDR3 sequences, with less than 45% occurring only once. The sequenced material came from blood. The receptors shown here come from a man younger than 35 in good health. Both conserved end residues are part of each CDR3. A D gene is named only where the DNA matches it firmly. Part of the rows lack a size; the others show once, few, many or a class for expanded clones.

D,size,V,length,J,CDR3,DNA
-,many,TRBV4-2,13,TRBJ1-2,CASSQDFGDGYTF,TGTGCCAGCAGCCAAGATTTCGGCGATGGCTACACCTTC
-,-,TRBV12-3/TRBV12-4,13,TRBJ1-1,CASSLTPSVEAFF,TGTGCCAGCAGCCTCACCCCCAGTGTTGAAGCTTTCTTT
TRBD1,many,TRBV7-2,15,TRBJ2-3,CASSSGTVSTDTQYF,TGTGCCAGCAGCTCGGGGACAGTTAGCACAGATACGCAGTATTTT
-,few,TRBV14,12,TRBJ2-1,CASSQDRVRFVF,TGTGCCAGCAGCCAAGATAGAGTCCGTTTTGTCTTC
-,-,TRBV27,15,TRBJ1-1,CASSFGSHLNTEAFF,TGTGCCAGCAGTTTCGGCAGCCATCTGAACACTGAAGCTTTCTTT
-,few,TRBV19,12,TRBJ2-5,CASSPTDETQYF,TGTGCCAGTAGCCCAACGGATGAGACCCAGTACTTC
-,few,TRBV28,13,TRBJ2-3,CASSFRLGDTQYF,TGTGCCAGCAGTTTCAGACTGGGGGATACGCAGTATTTT
-,few,TRBV12-3/TRBV12-4,13,TRBJ1-5,CASSREGSQPQHF,TGTGCCAGCAGTCGAGAAGGGTCCCAGCCCCAGCATTTT
-,few,TRBV5-1,14,TRBJ1-2,CASSLASNLYGYTF,TGCGCCAGCAGCTTGGCCAGTAATCTATATGGCTACACCTTC
TRBD1,-,TRBV12-3/TRBV12-4,15,TRBJ1-6,CASSPGTADGSPLHF,TGTGCCAGCAGTCCCGGGACAGCCGATGGTTCACCCCTCCACTTT
TRBD2,-,TRBV27,18,TRBJ2-3,CASSPPIWRAGGTDTQYF,TGTGCCAGCAGTCCCCCCATTTGGAGAGCGGGGGGAACAGATACGCAGTATTTT
-,-,TRBV3-1,16,TRBJ1-3,CASSQPGLISGNTIYF,TGTGCCAGCAGCCAACCTGGACTGATCTCTGGAAACACCATATATTTT
-,-,TRBV6-1,15,TRBJ2-1,CASSLGRTVYNEQFF,TGTGCCAGCAGTCTAGGACGGACAGTCTACAATGAGCAGTTCTTC
-,few,TRBV11-2,15,TRBJ2-5,CASTSRGTDRDGQYF,TGTGCCAGCACCTCTAGGGGGACTGATAGAGATGGCCAGTACTTC
TRBD2,-,TRBV29-1,13,TRBJ2-2,CSVLGGPTGELFF,TGCAGCGTCCTGGGAGGGCCCACCGGGGAGCTGTTTTTT
-,few,TRBV7-3,13,TRBJ1-2,CASSLEGPLDYTF,TGTGCCAGCAGCTTAGAAGGGCCCTTGGACTACACCTTC
TRBD1,-,TRBV4-3,15,TRBJ2-3,CASSGRDRPTDTQYF,TGCGCCAGCAGCGGGCGGGACAGGCCCACAGATACGCAGTATTTT
-,-,TRBV20-1,13,TRBJ2-7,CSINEGTTYEQYF,TGCAGTATAAACGAAGGGACAACCTACGAGCAGTACTTC
-,many,TRBV24-1,12,TRBJ2-5,CATSDLGETQYF,TGTGCCACCAGTGATTTGGGAGAGACCCAGTACTTC
-,few,TRBV10-3,16,TRBJ1-3,CAISESQGLQLDTIYF,TGTGCCATCAGTGAGTCCCAAGGTTTGCAACTGGACACCATATATTTT
-,-,TRBV20-1,14,TRBJ1-2,CSASHGDPRAGYTF,TGCAGTGCTAGTCATGGAGACCCTCGGGCCGGCTACACCTTC
TRBD1,once,TRBV6-5,13,TRBJ1-2,CASSATDRSGYTF,TGTGCCAGCAGCGCAACGGACAGGTCCGGCTACACCTTC
TRBD1,-,TRBV7-9,16,TRBJ1-4,CASSASGQLNNEKLFF,TGTGCCAGCAGCGCCTCGGGACAGTTAAATAATGAAAAACTGTTTTTT
TRBD1,-,TRBV7-2,18,TRBJ1-2,CASSYQGTGIPSNYGYTF,TGTGCCAGCAGCTACCAGGGGACAGGGATCCCCTCTAACTATGGCTACACCTTC
-,-,TRBV29-1,12,TRBJ1-2,CSVLWGNYGYTF,TGCAGCGTTCTATGGGGAAACTATGGCTACACCTTC
TRBD2,many,TRBV6-5,14,TRBJ2-3,CASSQGLPTDTQYF,TGTGCCAGCAGTCAGGGACTACCCACAGATACGCAGTATTTT
TRBD2,few,TRBV20-1,15,TRBJ2-1,CSARPGTSGYNEQFF,TGTAGTGCTAGACCCGGGACTAGCGGGTACAATGAGCAGTTCTTC
TRBD1,few,TRBV28,11,TRBJ2-7,CASSFLGQAYF,TGTGCCAGCAGTTTTCTTGGACAGGCGTACTTC
-,once,TRBV5-5,15,TRBJ2-2,CASSLGVPDTGELFF,TGTGCCAGCAGTTTGGGCGTCCCGGACACCGGGGAGCTGTTTTTT
-,-,TRBV7-2,13,TRBJ2-5,CASSLAEAKTQYF,TGTGCCAGCAGCCTAGCAGAGGCAAAGACCCAGTACTTC
-,few,TRBV20-1,13,TRBJ1-3,CSTVEGAGNTIYF,TGCAGTACGGTGGAAGGGGCTGGAAACACCATATATTTT
-,few,TRBV4-3,17,TRBJ1-4,CASSQDRAGGPNEKLFF,TGCGCCAGCAGCCAAGATAGGGCGGGCGGACCTAATGAAAAACTGTTTTTT
-,few,TRBV2,13,TRBJ1-4,CASTGTRGEKLFF,TGTGCCAGCACGGGCACGAGGGGTGAAAAACTGTTTTTT
TRBD1,few,TRBV4-2,15,TRBJ1-1,CASSQRDRGKSEAFF,TGTGCCAGCAGCCAACGGGACAGGGGTAAGAGTGAAGCTTTCTTT
-,once,TRBV20-1,15,TRBJ1-5,CSARDPAGSNQPQHF,TGCAGTGCTAGAGACCCCGCGGGCAGCAATCAGCCCCAGCATTTT
TRBD2,-,TRBV2,18,TRBJ2-1,CASSEARASGAQYNEQFF,TGTGCCAGCAGTGAGGCCCGGGCTAGCGGGGCTCAATACAATGAGCAGTTCTTC
-,-,TRBV25-1,15,TRBJ2-1,CAGSRRQSSYNEQFF,TGTGCCGGCAGTCGCAGACAGAGCTCCTACAATGAGCAGTTCTTC
-,few,TRBV6-2/TRBV6-3,14,TRBJ2-3,CASSQRGITDTQYF,TGTGCCAGCAGTCAAAGGGGGATCACAGATACGCAGTATTTT
-,-,TRBV20-1,17,TRBJ2-3,CSARDRRKTGSTDTQYF,TGCAGTGCTAGAGATCGCAGAAAAACAGGGAGTACAGATACGCAGTATTTT
-,few,TRBV29-1,10,TRBJ2-1,CSVEWGEQFF,TGCAGCGTCGAGTGGGGTGAGCAGTTCTTC
-,-,TRBV5-5,16,TRBJ2-1,CATLPLGGSYYNEQFF,TGTGCCACCCTCCCCCTGGGAGGCTCCTACTACAATGAGCAGTTCTTC
-,few,TRBV5-4,16,TRBJ2-3,CASSLGLPQSTDTQYF,TGTGCCAGCAGCTTGGGGCTGCCCCAAAGCACAGATACGCAGTATTTT
-,-,TRBV7-9,14,TRBJ1-2,CASSESGWADGYTF,TGTGCCAGCAGCGAAAGTGGATGGGCAGATGGCTACACCTTC
TRBD1,-,TRBV29-1,14,TRBJ2-7,CSVENGQETYEQYF,TGCAGCGTTGAAAACGGACAGGAAACCTACGAGCAGTACTTC
-,-,TRBV3-1,14,TRBJ1-5,CASSQDFRVQPQHF,TGTGCCAGCAGCCAAGATTTCCGGGTTCAGCCCCAGCATTTT
-,few,TRBV4-3,17,TRBJ1-1,CASSQRVAGQPNTEAFF,TGCGCCAGCAGCCAACGGGTCGCCGGACAGCCGAACACTGAAGCTTTCTTT
-,-,TRBV6-5,14,TRBJ2-7,CASSPTGRDYEQYF,TGTGCCAGCAGTCCCACGGGGAGAGACTACGAGCAGTACTTC
-,-,TRBV25-1,14,TRBJ2-5,CASSRLEGAETQYF,TGTGCCAGCAGCAGACTAGAAGGGGCCGAGACCCAGTACTTC
-,many,TRBV29-1,11,TRBJ2-1,CSVARDNEQFF,TGCAGCGTTGCGAGGGACAATGAGCAGTTCTTC
TRBD2,-,TRBV7-8,16,TRBJ2-1,CASSRWTSGDRNEQFF,TGTGCCAGCAGCCGTTGGACTAGCGGGGATCGCAATGAGCAGTTCTTC
-,-,TRBV9,14,TRBJ1-1,CASDRTGRFTEAFF,TGTGCCAGCGATCGAACAGGGAGGTTCACTGAAGCTTTCTTT
TRBD2,-,TRBV7-3,18,TRBJ2-3,CASSLASSGATSTDTQYF,TGTGCCAGCAGCTTAGCGTCTAGCGGGGCCACTAGCACAGATACGCAGTATTTT